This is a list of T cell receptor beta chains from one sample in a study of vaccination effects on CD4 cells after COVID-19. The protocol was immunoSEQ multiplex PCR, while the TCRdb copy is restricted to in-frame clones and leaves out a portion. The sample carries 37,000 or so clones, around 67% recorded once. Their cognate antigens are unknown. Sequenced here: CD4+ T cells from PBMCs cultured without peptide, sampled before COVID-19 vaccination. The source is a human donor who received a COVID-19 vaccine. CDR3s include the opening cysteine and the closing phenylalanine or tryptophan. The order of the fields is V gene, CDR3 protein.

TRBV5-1	CASSLGRADNEQFF
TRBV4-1	CASSQALMGGGGTEAFF
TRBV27	CASGRIRQSNTGELFF
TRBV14	CASSHTDRTYEQYF
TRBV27	CASSLGFGAGTSYEQYF
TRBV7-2	CASSLALRAVDEKLFF
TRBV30	CAWKEWENSSEQYF
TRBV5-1	CASSLQGGSNQPQHF
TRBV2	CASNAGVEGYGYTF
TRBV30	CAWSKRQIMNTEAFF
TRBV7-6	CASSLLVSGGADTQYF
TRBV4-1	CASSHRTRGGEQGNTQYF
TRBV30	CAGRKGSSYNSPLHF
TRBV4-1	CASSHYRVTSEAFF
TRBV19	CATIPGQGKDGELFF
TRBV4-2	CASSQQATNEKLFF
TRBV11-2	CASTLAGVTEAFF
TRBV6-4	CASSDASGNTGELFF
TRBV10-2	CASLGGGTDTQYF
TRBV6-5	CASSYGGPETQYF
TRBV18	CASSPPVGGLTNYGYTF
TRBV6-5	CASMGDEGQAFF
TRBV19	CASSIPAWENTGELFF
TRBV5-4	CASSSHHRQLNEQFF
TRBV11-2	CASSLELAGETQYF
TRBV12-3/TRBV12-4	CASSSQGIYEQYF
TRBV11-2	CASRRGGAGNTIYF
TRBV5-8	CASSLSRDTEAFF
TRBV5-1	CASSLRTVNNEQFF
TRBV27	CASRDSYQETQYF
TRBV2	CANNPTVNTGELFF
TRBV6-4	CASSDLGTSGSYEQFF
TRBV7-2	CASSLVRINTGELFF
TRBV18	CASSPYTQVTPPPNYGYTF
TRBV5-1	CASSGGSREQFF
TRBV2	CASGGSADLVYGYTF
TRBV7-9	CASSLELDTGELFF
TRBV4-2	CASSPRLAGTWQETQYF
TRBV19	CASSTDRGRWTYGYTF
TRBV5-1	CASSLGGRNTGELFF
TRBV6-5	CASSYSRQSNYGYTF
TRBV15	CATSRVFGTTHEQYF
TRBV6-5	CASGRTGPTYEQYF
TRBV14	CASSQLNEQFF
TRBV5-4	CASSLDGFYEQYF